Listed here are 26 T cell receptor beta chains from one sample, sequenced in a study of blood T cell repertoires in COVID-19. The table came from immunoSEQ multiplex PCR; TCRdb's copy has only in-frame clones and leaves some out. The sample holds 250,000 to 300,000 clones, 86% seen once. The sample was peripheral blood. The receptors were gathered from a woman aged 70-85 years with COVID-19, enrolled during active disease.

V and J are TRBV4-3 and TRBJ2-1; D is perhaps TRBD2 (5 bases). CDR3 length: 16 amino acids. Germline CDR1 reads LGHNA; CDR2 reads YSLEER. Trimming cost V 4 bases and J 0 bases, with 13 bases left between them. As DNA, the CDR3 is TGCGCCAGCAGCCGCCTAGCTGTGAGCTCCTACAATGAGCAGTTCTTC. The encoded protein is CASSRLAVSSYNEQFF.

As for this clone: The germline gene is not matched at one end of the junction; a read error may be the cause. The rearrangement links TRBV7-2 to TRBJ2-7, with TRBD2 matching 12 bases. The CDR3 has 14 amino acids. The germline gives CDR1 SGHTA, CDR2 FQGNSA. The CDR3 protein is CASSLAGGQYEQYF. The CDR3, as DNA: TGTGCCAGCAGCCTAGCGGGGGGGCAATACGAGCAGTACTTC.

This clone has a single count. The chain couples TRBV3-1 (or the pseudogene TRBV3-2) to TRBJ2-1; no reliable D call. Germline loops: CDR1 LGHDT, CDR2 YNNKEL (reference sequence). Trimming took off 3 bases at V and 7 bases at J, with 4 bases between the two ends. CDR3 length: 11 amino acids. CDR3 region: CASSHRNEQFF. CDR3 nucleotides: TGTGCCAGCAGCCACAGGAATGAGCAGTTCTTC.

The CDR3 bases are TGTGCCAGCAGTGCCCGGCGGGGGCCCGGCCAAGAGACCCAGTACTTC. This sequence encodes CASSARRGPGQETQYF. The rearrangement joins TRBV6-1 to TRBJ2-5; a possible D gene is TRBD2 (7 bases). Germline V gives CDR1 MNHNS, CDR2 SASEGT. This CDR3 comprises 16 residues. V lost 4 bases and J lost 1, with 16 bases in between.

This clone was recorded only once. This chain connects TRBV7-2 to TRBJ1-2; TRBD1 agrees at 7 bases. The V gene end was trimmed by 1 base and the J gene end by 0 bases; junction bases not matched to a gene: 11. The CDR3 is 18 residues long. CDR1 and CDR2 (germline): SGHTA, FQGNSA. CDR3 nucleotide sequence: TGTGCCAGCAGCTTAGTAGGGGGACAGTCCCTGACTAACTATGGCTACACCTTC. Translated, it gives CASSLVGGQSLTNYGYTF.

V gene TRBV4-3 combines with J gene TRBJ2-3, with D unclear. The CDR3 runs 11 residues. Germline lookup yields CDR1 LGHNA and CDR2 YSLEER. V lost 8 bases and J 5 bases, leaving 8 bases between the germline ends. CDR3 nucleotide sequence: TGCGCCAGCTGGGCCCGAGATACGCAGTATTTT. Amino acid sequence: CASWARDTQYF.

The CDR3 protein is CASSEFQGIRLGYTF. Written as DNA, the CDR3 is TGTGCCAGCAGTGAGTTCCAGGGGATTCGGCTGGGGTACACCTTC. This chain links TRBV6-1 with TRBJ1-2; maybe TRBD1 (6 bases). V lost 3 bases, J lost 11 bases, and 22 bases lay in between. The CDR3 covers 15 residues. Per germline, CDR1 MNHNS and CDR2 SASEGT.

CDR3 sequence: CASSSRLAGGSNEQFF. CDR3 DNA sequence: TGTGCCAGCAGTTCTCGACTAGCGGGGGGCTCCAATGAGCAGTTCTTC. The chain combines TRBV6-2 or TRBV6-3 with TRBJ2-1; 13 bases are shared with TRBD2. CDR1 is MNHEY, CDR2 SVGEGT, per germline. Trimming took 4 bases from V and 6 from J; bases not matched to a gene: 6. The CDR3 spans 16 residues.

Here the CDR3 DNA reads TGTGCCAGCAGTTTCGTAGGGACTGATAATTCACCCCTCCACTTT. It codes for CASSFVGTDNSPLHF. This rearrangement joins TRBV28 to TRBJ1-6, with D tentatively TRBD1 (5 bases). CDR1 is MDHEN, CDR2 SYDVKM, per germline. The V and J ends lost 3 bases and 5 bases respectively, with 11 bases between them. This CDR3 has 15 residues.

V usage is TRBV23-1 and J usage is TRBJ2-4; 7 positions agree with TRBD2. TRBV23-1 is assigned to the ORF class and has an uncertain function. The V gene end was trimmed by 3 bases and the J gene end by 0 bases; junction bases not matched to a gene: 11. CDR3 size: 18 residues. CDR3 in DNA: TGCGCCAGCAGTCACCATCTAGCGGAGAGGCTAGCCAAAAACATTCAGTACTTC. Translation: CASSHHLAERLAKNIQYF.

V and J are TRBV10-3 and TRBJ1-2; a possible D gene is TRBD1 (6 bases). The CDR3 covers 14 residues. Per the germline V gene, CDR1 is ENHRY and CDR2 is SYGVKD. With 7 bases removed from V and 0 bases from J, the gap between germline ends came to 12 bases. CDR3 sequence (DNA): TGTGCCATCATGTCAGGGGATTCTAACTATGGCTACACCTTC. Translation gives CAIMSGDSNYGYTF.

The V gene is TRBV29-1, the J gene TRBJ2-1; D not resolved. Germline CDR1 SQVTM, CDR2 ANQGSEA. V lost 3 bases and J lost 13, with 13 bases in between. The CDR3 consists of 11 residues. The CDR3 sequence: CSVEAGWLQFF. The CDR3 DNA follows: TGCAGCGTTGAGGCAGGATGGTTACAGTTCTTC.

This rearrangement joins TRBV5-1 to TRBJ1-5; 7 bases agree with TRBD1. There are 15 residues in the CDR3. V lost 5 bases, J lost 4 bases, and 9 bases stayed unmatched. Per germline, CDR1 SGHRS and CDR2 YFSETQ. CDR3: CASREGANENQPQHF. Here the CDR3 DNA reads TGCGCCAGCAGGGAGGGGGCTAATGAAAATCAGCCCCAGCATTTT.

This clone was found a few times. The chain employs TRBV19 and TRBJ1-2; D gene uncertain. There are 14 residues in the CDR3. Deletions cut 5 bases from V and 4 bases from J, with 14 bases between. Germline V gives CDR1 LNHDA, CDR2 SQIVND (reference sequence). In DNA, the CDR3 is TGTGCCAGTAGTTTGGAGGAAGAAGTCTATGGCTACACCTTC. This translates into CASSLEEEVYGYTF.

The rearrangement uses TRBV6-2 or TRBV6-3 and TRBJ2-7; 8 bases are shared with TRBD1. The CDR3 has 14 residues. CDR1 and CDR2 from the germline V gene are MNHEY and SVGEGT. J gave up 3 bases and V 2 bases, and 3 bases lay outside the gene matches. CDR3 sequence: CASSYPGTGYEQYF. Here the CDR3 DNA reads TGTGCCAGCAGTTACCCCGGGACAGGCTACGAGCAGTACTTC.

V and J are TRBV4-1 and TRBJ2-6; no firm D call. The CDR3 runs 17 residues. V was clipped by 1 base and J by 1 base, with 11 bases between them. Germline CDR1 is MGHRA and CDR2 is YSYEKL. This CDR3 is CASSQVIQVSGANVLTF. The CDR3 DNA follows: TGCGCCAGCAGCCAAGTCATACAAGTATCTGGGGCCAACGTCCTGACTTTC.

The rearrangement uses TRBV4-2 and TRBJ1-1; D uncertain. V dropped 0 bases and J dropped 6 bases, with 11 bases sitting between them. The CDR3 is 14 residues long. CDR1 and CDR2 (germline): LGHNA, YNFKEQ. The CDR3 sequence: CASSQEFTRPEAFF. Written as DNA, the CDR3 is TGTGCCAGCAGCCAAGAATTCACGCGCCCTGAAGCTTTCTTT.

The rearrangement joins TRBV7-8 to TRBJ2-3, with a tentative D call TRBD2 (6 bases). Germline CDR1 SGHVS, CDR2 FQNEAQ. The CDR3 loop spans 15 amino acids. Trimming took 5 bases from V and 6 from J, leaving 18 bases between them. The CDR3 DNA sequence: TGTGCCAGCAGCCCAAGACCGACTAGTCGGGATACGCAGTATTTT. This codes for CASSPRPTSRDTQYF.

The genes are TRBV2 and TRBJ1-1, with D possibly being TRBD1 (6 bases). CDR1 and CDR2 (germline): SNHLY, FYNNEI. V gave up 7 bases and J gave up 1 base, with 16 bases separating them. The CDR3 covers 15 residues. The CDR3 region is CASKRTDTRNTEAFF. The CDR3 coding sequence is TGTGCCAGCAAGAGGACAGACACGAGGAACACTGAAGCTTTCTTT.

On this clone: Additional DNA sequences in this sample encode the identical CDR3. V gene TRBV5-8 combines with J gene TRBJ1-1; no clear D gene. Germline V CDR1 and CDR2: SGHTS, YDEGEE. The CDR3 consists of 13 residues. Trimming pared 0 bases from V and 1 base from J, leaving 4 bases between. The CDR3 spells CASSLDTNTEAFF. For the CDR3, the DNA is TGTGCCAGCAGCTTGGACACGAACACTGAAGCTTTCTTT.

The table lists this clone with a count of one. V gene TRBV7-2 combines with J gene TRBJ2-2, with 9 positions matching TRBD2. Germline V gives CDR1 SGHTA, CDR2 FQGNSA. V gave up 5 bases and J gave up 0 bases; unmatched junction bases: 4. The CDR3 consists of 16 residues. The CDR3 DNA follows: TGTGCCAGCAGCCCACGACTAGCGGCGAACACCGGGGAGCTGTTTTTT. Its translation is CASSPRLAANTGELFF.

V gene TRBV15 combines with J gene TRBJ2-3; 7 bases line up with TRBD2. The CDR3 has 16 residues. Germline V gene sequence: CDR1 LNHNV, CDR2 YYDKDF (reference sequence). V dropped 3 bases and J dropped 3; count of bases not matched to a gene: 9. CDR3: CATSSPGLDSTDTQYF. DNA for the CDR3: TGTGCCACCAGCAGCCCTGGACTAGACTCGACAGATACGCAGTATTTT.

The chain links TRBV30 to TRBJ1-1; TRBD1 matches at 7 bases. Germline-derived CDR1 and CDR2 are GTSNPN and SVGIG (reference sequence). The ends lost 1 base at V and 1 base at J; junction bases unmatched: 6. The length of the CDR3 is 15 residues. CDR3 sequence reads: CAWSGDSRGNTEAFF. The CDR3 nucleotides read TGTGCCTGGAGTGGGGACAGTAGAGGGAACACTGAAGCTTTCTTT.

The rearrangement joins TRBV3-1 (or the pseudogene TRBV3-2) to TRBJ1-2; no clear D gene. V was cut by 3 bases and J by 4 bases, with 15 bases left in between. Germline assignment: CDR1 LGHDT and CDR2 YNNKEL (reference sequence). This CDR3 contains 15 residues. CDR3 sequence (DNA): TGTGCCAGCAGCCATATCGACGGCGGTGGCTATGGCTACACCTTC. Its protein is CASSHIDGGGYGYTF.

The genes are TRBV5-1 and TRBJ1-4; 7 positions agree with TRBD1. This CDR3 region has 14 residues. The germline V gene has CDR1 SGHRS and CDR2 YFSETQ. V dropped 0 bases and J dropped 8; count of bases not matched to a gene: 4. Written as DNA, the CDR3 is TGCGCCAGCAGCTTGGAGACAGGGCGGGAAAAACTGTTTTTT. It encodes CASSLETGREKLFF.

V is TRBV29-1 and J is TRBJ1-1; TRBD1 matches at 8 bases. Losses at the gene ends were 5 bases for V and 7 bases for J; bases not matched to a gene: 3. The germline V gene has CDR1 SQVTM and CDR2 ANQGSEA. This CDR3 is 11 amino acids long. The CDR3 bases are TGCAGCGTTCAGGGGGCAAGTGAAGCTTTCTTT. Translating it yields CSVQGASEAFF.